These 19 T cell receptor beta chains were all obtained from the same sample, sequenced in a study of shared clonotypes between healthy human individuals. The protocol was immunoSEQ multiplex PCR, while the TCRdb copy is restricted to in-frame clones and leaves out a portion. The data hold some 2.3 million clones, with about 92% observed a single time. The sequenced material came from naive CD4+ T cells from PBMCs. The sample's subset: CD45RA+ positively selected. Every receptor here comes from a young man in good health. Some clones in this sample may be carry-over from other donors' samples.

In nucleotides, the CDR3 is TGTGCCAGCAGCGTAGAGGGACTAGAATTGGATACGCAGTATTTT. Amino acid sequence: CASSVEGLELDTQYF. The chain employs TRBV9 and TRBJ2-3; 8 bases align to TRBD2. CDR1 is SGDLS, CDR2 YYNGEE, per germline. V was clipped by 0 bases and J by 6 bases; unmatched bases: 6. The CDR3 consists of 15 residues.

The V and J genes are TRBV7-6 and TRBJ2-7; D gene unclear. Germline V gene data show CDR1 as SGHVS and CDR2 as FNYEAQ. V lost 5 bases and J lost 4, with 12 bases in between. The CDR3 extends over 13 amino acids. CDR3 sequence (DNA): TGTGCCAGCAGCAAAGACGAGGATTACGAGCAGTACTTC. It is translated as CASSKDEDYEQYF.

The rearrangement links TRBV5-3 to TRBJ2-4, with D uncertain. TRBV5-3 is an ORF for which the function is uncertain. The CDR3 is made up of 12 amino acids. The V and J ends lost 2 bases and 6 bases respectively, with 6 bases between them. The CDR3 reads CARSFTLNIQYF. CDR3 in DNA: TGTGCCAGAAGCTTTACTTTAAACATTCAGTACTTC.

The CDR3 DNA reads as TGCAGTGTTGTGGCCAATGAGCAGTTCTTC. Its translation is CSVVANEQFF. The chain couples TRBV20-1 to TRBJ2-1; unclear D gene. The CDR3 runs 10 residues. CDR1 DFQATT and CDR2 SNEGSKA come from the germline V gene (reference sequence). Trimming took off 7 bases at V and 6 bases at J, with 7 bases between the two ends.

In DNA, the CDR3 is TGTGCCAGCAGTTGGCAGATGAACACTGAAGCTTTCTTT. Its translation: CASSWQMNTEAFF. The V and J genes are TRBV2 and TRBJ1-1; no firm D call. V lost 5 bases to trimming and J lost 0 bases, with 7 bases between them. Germline values: CDR1 SNHLY, CDR2 FYNNEI. CDR3 length equals 13 residues.

Comments on this clone: Distinct nucleotide sequences in the sample also encode this CDR3. The rearrangement links TRBV27 to TRBJ1-2; 7 nucleotides match TRBD1. The germline CDR1 and CDR2 sequences are MNHEY and SMNVEV (reference sequence). The CDR3 has 13 amino acids. V shed 6 bases and J 5 bases; nucleotides not matched to a gene: 6. In DNA, the CDR3 is TGTGCCAGCAGCCGAGGGGGCGGGTATGGCTACACCTTC. This codes for CASSRGGGYGYTF.

Details on this clone: Other DNA sequences in the sample encode the same CDR3. The chain links TRBV6-6 to TRBJ2-7; 7 nucleotides match TRBD1. With 2 bases clipped from V and 2 bases from J, the junction kept 3 bases outside the gene matches. Per the germline V gene, CDR1 is MNHNY and CDR2 is SVGAGI (reference sequence). The CDR3 has 14 residues. As DNA, the CDR3 is TGTGCCAGCAGTTACGGTCAGGGGGCCTACGAGCAGTACTTC. It specifies CASSYGQGAYEQYF.

The V gene is TRBV28, the J gene TRBJ1-4, with 11 bases identical to TRBD1. V dropped 4 bases and J dropped 7; count of bases not matched to a gene: 8. The CDR3 totals 16 residues. Germline V lookup: CDR1 MDHEN, CDR2 SYDVKM. CDR3 region: CASSSYPGQGVEKLFF. The CDR3 DNA sequence: TGTGCCAGCAGTTCATACCCGGGACAGGGGGTTGAAAAACTGTTTTTT.

The chain carries TRBV6-1 and TRBJ2-2, with D possibly being TRBD1 (5 bases). The CDR3 sequence is 19 residues long. The germline V gene encodes CDR1 MNHNS and CDR2 SASEGT. The germline V and J ends were trimmed by 4 bases and 1 base, with 22 bases remaining between them. The CDR3, as DNA: TGTGCCAGCAGTGCACCGAGCAGGGCTACTCTCAAGAACACCGGGGAGCTGTTTTTT. Amino acid sequence: CASSAPSRATLKNTGELFF.

This chain uses TRBV5-1 with TRBJ1-2; weak D call: TRBD1 (6 bases). The CDR3 contains 16 residues. The germline V gene encodes CDR1 SGHRS and CDR2 YFSETQ. V was clipped by 4 bases and J by 4 bases, with 20 bases between them. This CDR3 reads CASSPTGQLLIYGYTF. DNA of the CDR3: TGCGCCAGCAGCCCCACCGGACAGCTCTTAATCTATGGCTACACCTTC.

This chain joins TRBV5-4 and TRBJ1-2, with 10 bases that match TRBD1. The J segment lost 6 bases and the V segment lost 4 bases, leaving 6 bases of the junction unmatched. CDR3 length: 14 residues. Germline CDR1 and CDR2: SGHNT and YYREEE (reference sequence). CDR3 in amino acids: CASSTTGTGDGYTF. Here the CDR3 DNA reads TGTGCCAGCAGCACAACCGGGACAGGGGATGGCTACACCTTC.

The J gene is TRBJ2-1, the V gene TRBV7-2; D uncertain. V lost 1 base, J lost 9 bases, and 10 bases lay in between. The length of the CDR3 is 13 residues. CDR1 is SGHTA and CDR2 is FQGNSA in the germline V gene. In DNA form, the CDR3 reads TGTGCCAGCAGCTTAGTAGGTGTGACTGAGCAGTTCTTC. Translating it yields CASSLVGVTEQFF. The full variable domain, with the rest looked up from reference TRBV7-2 and TRBJ2-1, is GAGVSQSPSNKVTEKGKDVELRCDPISGHTALYWYRQSLGQGLEFLIYFQGNSAPDKSGLPSDRFSAERTGGSVSTLTIQRTQQEDSAVYLCASSLVGVTEQFFGPGTRLTVL.

This clone was detected once. The chain combines TRBV28 with TRBJ2-3, with 7 positions matching TRBD1. In germline, CDR1 is MDHEN, CDR2 SYDVKM. Trimming removed 7 bases from V and 7 bases from J; junction bases left unmatched: 8. The CDR3 covers 13 residues. The CDR3 DNA is TGTGCCAGCAAAGGGGGCGGGTTAAATACGCAGTATTTT. This translates into CASKGGGLNTQYF.

The rearrangement uses TRBV5-1 and TRBJ2-7; D is ambiguous. Trimming took off 0 bases at V and 5 bases at J, with 12 bases between the two ends. The germline CDR1 and CDR2 sequences are SGHRS and YFSETQ. The CDR3 is 14 residues long. CDR3 in amino acids: CASSLDTRVHEQYF. CDR3 coding DNA: TGCGCCAGCAGCTTGGACACCCGGGTTCACGAGCAGTACTTC.

The rearrangement uses TRBV12-5 and TRBJ1-1; D gene uncertain. This CDR3 comprises 12 residues. Per the germline V gene, CDR1 is LGHNT and CDR2 is FRNRAP. Trimming removed 4 bases at V and 6 bases at J, with 9 bases between. The CDR3 nucleotides read TGTGCTAGTGGTTACTCAGGTGCTGAAGCTTTCTTT. The encoded protein is CASGYSGAEAFF.

This chain uses TRBV30 with TRBJ2-6; D gene uncertain. The CDR3 extends over 13 amino acids. The germline gives CDR1 GTSNPN, CDR2 SVGIG (reference sequence). Trimming shortened V by 2 bases and J by 1 base, and 3 bases separated the two germline ends. In DNA form, the CDR3 reads TGTGCCTGGAGTCGTTCTGGGGCCAACGTCCTGACTTTC. Translated: CAWSRSGANVLTF.

The gene calls are TRBV5-1 and TRBJ2-2; no firm D call. V was shortened by 0 bases and J by 3 bases, with 12 bases between the two germline ends. The CDR3 length is 16 residues. Germline V gene sequence: CDR1 SGHRS, CDR2 YFSETQ. The CDR3 DNA is TGCGCCAGCAGCTTGGGCGGCCACGGGCACACCGGGGAGCTGTTTTTT. Its protein product is CASSLGGHGHTGELFF.

This sequence joins TRBV7-9 and TRBJ2-2, with a possible D match to TRBD2 (6 bases). Germline loops: CDR1 SEHNR, CDR2 FQNEAQ (reference sequence). Trimming stripped 4 bases from V and 13 bases from J, with 19 bases between. This CDR3 is built from 14 residues. In DNA form, the CDR3 reads TGTGCCAGCAGCTCCCCTTGGACTATCACATCGCTGTTTTTT. Its protein is CASSSPWTITSLFF.

The chain is built from TRBV14 and TRBJ2-2, with 7 bases lining up with TRBD2. V was pared by 3 bases and J by 7 bases, with 14 bases of the junction left unmatched. The CDR3 extends over 17 amino acids. Germline V gene data show CDR1 as SGHDN and CDR2 as FVKESK. The CDR3 DNA is TGTGCCAGCAGCCAGATGGGGCTAGCGGCGAGGGGCGGGGAGCTGTTTTTT. This translates into CASSQMGLAARGGELFF.